The rows below give T cell receptor beta chains drawn from one sample of a study of blood T cell repertoires in COVID-19. Sequenced by immunoSEQ multiplex PCR; TCRdb stores in-frame clones only, minus some. The sample carries tens of thousands of clones, about four fifths recorded once. The source material was peripheral blood. These receptors were obtained from a woman aged 60-75 years with acute or convalescent COVID-19. The CDR3 runs from the conserved cysteine through the conserved F or W. A D gene is named only where the DNA matches it firmly. Some rows mark clone size as missing; the rest say once, few, many or name a class of expanded clone.

v_call	d_call	j_call	clone_size	cdr3_aa	cdr3_nt
TRBV19	NA	TRBJ1-1	once	CASSPITTGITEAFF	TGTGCCAGTAGTCCCATAACAACAGGGATCACTGAAGCTTTCTTT
TRBV19	NA	TRBJ1-2	NA	CASSWGGPLYGYTF	TGTGCCAGTAGCTGGGGGGGACCCCTCTATGGCTACACCTTC
TRBV7-9	NA	TRBJ1-4	few	CASSYPQARGWEKLFF	TGTGCCAGCAGCTACCCACAAGCTCGGGGTTGGGAAAAACTGTTTTTT
TRBV7-9	TRBD1	TRBJ1-1	NA	CASSSRGPAEAFF	TGTGCCAGCAGCTCCAGGGGGCCGGCTGAAGCTTTCTTT
TRBV3-1/TRBV3-2	TRBD2	TRBJ2-2	few	CASSQDGGGGASGELFF	TGTGCCAGCAGCCAAGATGGAGGCGGGGGGGCCTCCGGGGAGCTGTTTTTT
TRBV4-2	TRBD2	TRBJ2-1	NA	CASSQGTSGSLYNEQFF	TGTGCCAGCAGCCAAGGGACTAGCGGGAGCCTCTACAATGAGCAGTTCTTC
TRBV28	NA	TRBJ2-1	once	CASSLLGYNEQFF	TGTGCCAGCAGTTTACTCGGGTACAATGAGCAGTTCTTC
TRBV5-6	TRBD1	TRBJ1-5	NA	CASSLWTGFNQPQHF	TGTGCCAGCAGCTTGTGGACAGGGTTCAATCAGCCCCAGCATTTT
TRBV19	TRBD1	TRBJ1-2	NA	CASTVGQGDGYTF	TGTGCCAGTACCGTAGGACAGGGGGATGGCTACACCTTC
TRBV12-5	NA	TRBJ2-2	NA	CASGSWGAGELFF	TGTGCTAGTGGTTCTTGGGGGGCCGGGGAGCTGTTTTTT
TRBV18	NA	TRBJ2-2	few	CASFTTTTNTGELFF	TGTGCCAGCTTTACGACGACAACTAACACCGGGGAGCTGTTTTTT